The next 4 T cell receptor beta chains were all read from a single sample in a study of OX40 agonist ivuxolimab in advanced cancers. Repertoires were generated with immunoSEQ multiplex PCR, while TCRdb's copy carries only in-frame clones and drops some. The table records about 30,000 clones, just over 90% of them present only once. Specimen: CD4+ or CD8+ T cells sorted from blood, collected in a trial of the OX40 agonist ivuxolimab. Receptors originate from an adult with an advanced solid tumor such as melanoma, head and neck, liver or kidney cancer.

The gene calls are TRBV6-1 and TRBJ1-1; 10 bases match TRBD1. Germline-derived CDR1 and CDR2 are MNHNS and SASEGT. The CDR3 consists of 15 residues. J gave up 5 bases and V 4 bases, and 7 bases lay outside the gene matches. The CDR3 region is CASSGLDRGRTEAFF. DNA for the CDR3: TGTGCCAGCAGTGGTCTGGACAGGGGGAGGACTGAAGCTTTCTTT.

The chain joins TRBV4-2 to TRBJ2-3; D remains ambiguous. Between the trimmed V and J ends, which lost 0 bases and 1 base, there was a span of 14 bases. This CDR3 spans 17 amino acids. The germline V gene encodes CDR1 LGHNA and CDR2 YNFKEQ. The CDR3 coding sequence is TGTGCCAGCAGCCAAGATGGCGTCACCACCGGCACAGATACGCAGTATTTT. It specifies CASSQDGVTTGTDTQYF.

The rearrangement links TRBV9 to TRBJ1-1; TRBD1 might be the D (6 bases). Trimming cost V 3 bases and J 2 bases, with 11 bases left between them. CDR3 length: 14 amino acids. CDR1 and CDR2 from the germline V gene are SGDLS and YYNGEE. The CDR3 is CASSEGQLNTEAFF. The CDR3 bases are TGTGCCAGCAGCGAAGGACAGCTCAACACTGAAGCTTTCTTT.

V gene TRBV27 combines with J gene TRBJ2-7, with D tentatively TRBD1 (6 bases). Germline CDR1 is MNHEY and CDR2 is SMNVEV (reference sequence). Trimming took off 3 bases at V and 0 bases at J, with 15 bases between the two ends. The CDR3 has 16 amino acids. For the CDR3, the DNA is TGTGCCAGCAGTTTCACGCCGGGACAAGGCTCCTACGAGCAGTACTTC. This codes for CASSFTPGQGSYEQYF.